This TCR beta chain was profiled in a study of CD8 T cells in Susac syndrome. Germline V CDR1 and CDR2: LNHDA, SQIVND (reference sequence). This CDR3 region has 14 residues. Deletions cut 6 bases from V and 2 bases from J, with 14 bases between. Reverse transcription of roughly 0.5 to 1 ug RNA was performed with random hexamers. TCRdb re-called the immunoSEQ multiplex PCR reads through MiXCR, storing one row per CDR3 protein. This table holds some 200,000 distinct CDR3 sequences, over 75% found once. The sample consisted of CD4+ T cells from PBMCs. This sequence originates from a human donor with Susac syndrome. The chain combines TRBV19 with TRBJ2-7; D is ambiguous. CDR3: CASSLGSPPYEQYF. In nucleotides, the CDR3 is TGTGCCAGTAGCCTGGGGTCGCCACCCTACGAGCAGTACTTC.